This entry features one T cell receptor (beta chain) sequence. Its antigen is currently unknown. This specimen belongs to a study of human T cells and chemical hapten exposure. Study-wide context: Patients were given diphenylcyclopropenone on the scalp weekly across the approximately 24-week study. Study results and caveats: Donors had alopecia, so their immune response may differ from healthy people's.

Time point noted: patch test 3, about 24 weeks after DPC sensitization. The treatment: therapeutic diphenylcyclopropenone sensitization with weekly scalp DPC. Each patch-test visit's blood sample preceded patch application. Whole blood that had not been fractionated was the source of extracted total RNA. Trimming left V 4 bases short and J 2 bases short, with 14 bases between. Germline-derived CDR1 and CDR2 are MNHEY and SVGAGI. The CDR3 runs 15 residues. MiXCR, applied by TCRdb to the RACE reads, yields one record per CDR3 protein. The table records some 97,000 distinct CDR3 sequences, around a quarter of them present only once.

The material sequenced was whole blood, taken in connection with sensitization to the hapten diphenylcyclopropenone (DPC). The chain is built from TRBV6-5 and TRBJ1-2; D is unclear. The clonotype originates from a man in his forties or fifties with alopecia areata. Some clones in this sample may be carry-over from other donors' samples. The CDR3 loop reads CASSSAVVGNYGYTF. CDR3 coding DNA: TGTGCCAGCAGTTCTGCGGTCGTTGGGAACTATGGCTACACCTTC.